This T cell receptor beta chain was sequenced during a study of cytomegalovirus exposure and HLA in healthy donors. General observations from the study: Upon later analysis, HLA-associated TCR beta chains proved more clonally expanded than other, equally common chains. Association of roughly 17,000 TCR beta sequences with HLA alleles was found at 0.05 false discovery rate in a later analysis. DRB1 had the most TCR associations and HLA-C the fewest, a later analysis found, with rates varying by HLA locus. Presence/absence analysis assumed near-uniform sequencing depth across donors.

Points on this clone: Its antigen is still unknown.

PCR involved 60 Vbeta and 13 Jbeta primers. Sequencing used immunoSEQ multiplex PCR; TCRdb keeps in-frame clones, though not all of them. The sample holds around 110,000 clones, about 74% seen once. The CDR3 sequence is 14 residues long. The junction had 9 bases not matched to a gene; V was cut back by 2 bases and J by 9 bases. Germline V gene data show CDR1 as MNHNS and CDR2 as SASEGT. This receptor was identified in a man aged 25 to 40 in good health and CMV-seropositive. The chain uses TRBV6-1 and TRBJ2-5; TRBD1 matches 7 bases. Sample: PBMCs. The DNA of the CDR3 is TGTGCCAGCAGTGAATTGAATACCCAGGGGGCCCAGTACTTC. The encoded protein is CASSELNTQGAQYF.